This T cell receptor (beta chain) is drawn from a study of naive and memory T cell subsets (dated by TCRdb to between 2016 and 2019). For the wider study: The figure summarizing the skin biopsy and whole blood samples listed 10 or so blood donors, 7 tuberculin skin test biopsies and 3 saline control biopsies. Usually PCR2 was run as a SYBR Green qPCR and stopped at a set threshold, although low-input samples could use end-point PCR (roughly 6 cycles) instead. Skin biopsies were collected from tuberculin skin test sites or from saline-injected control sites and were processed for RNA extraction as previously described.

Receptor amplification or capture employed UMI-ligation and nested PCR. The ligated cDNA was amplified in four rounds of PCR with nested alpha and beta constant region primers together with the SP2 primer. For the blood and skin samples, TCR RNA was reverse transcribed with SuperScript IV using primers for the alpha and beta constant regions. An oligonucleotide carrying the Illumina SP2 primer and a UMI was ligated to the cDNA 3' end using T4 RNA ligase 1. The 12-nucleotide UMI consisted of two random hexamers with an eight-base spacer between the hexamers to prevent hairpin formation. From the second PCR onward, TCR alpha and beta chain libraries were processed separately, and dual indexing was applied for multiplexing. After pooling, the indexed libraries were analyzed by capillary electrophoresis and sequenced on either an Illumina MiSeq or NextSeq. To boost base diversity and improve cluster recognition, PhiX DNA at 5-7% was spiked into the libraries. Concerning the study's data processing: Demultiplexor took UMIs from read 2, joined the UMIs to the TCR sequence from read 1, and separated reads according to sample indices. Decombinator identified V and J genes and V-J junctions, assigning each TCR a five-part identifier including V and J deletions. Collapsinator used UMIs to correct sequencing errors and PCR amplification heterogeneity, producing a UMI-based abundance for each TCR. CDR3Translator turned identifiers into nucleotide sequence, translated that sequence into amino acids, and pulled out CDR3 regions based on terminal motifs. After normalization to the amount of input RNA, error-corrected alpha and beta TCR counts from blood and skin were compared. In-frame beta chains were kept once TCRdb had trimmed the public reads at Q25 with fastp and called clones with MiXCR. Records with the same CDR3 protein are collapsed into one entry carrying the most frequent genes and DNA. For this entry, the V and J calls and clone size follow TCRdb and not the study's own pipeline. This sample gives 25,000 to 35,000 distinct CDR3 sequences in total; about 7.4% of them show up just once. Of the sample, approximately 2.8% falls within the top ten clones.

In light of the paper, this sample's treatment or condition label describes: skin biopsy from PPD injection site in Mantoux-positive individual. A robust, sensitive protocol for the amplification, sequencing and analysis of TCRs was described in the study, in which 3' ligation of a UMI-containing oligonucleotide to TCR cDNA was used. The tuberculin skin test biopsies were taken from PPD-injected sites in individuals who had a positive Mantoux test. Total RNA, without cell sorting, was DNase treated with RQ1 DNase before reverse transcription, targeting roughly 1 to 1,100 ng input. To check how robust the pipeline was in samples where T cells make up a minority population, libraries were built from skin biopsies and whole blood. This clonotype showed up many times. The clone's antigen remains unknown. Base qualities were left out, and no much larger clone turns up one base away. Study-wide conclusions, independent of this receptor: Skin biopsy collection and RNA processing details were not given in the paper but referenced to earlier studies. The larger number of TCRs at tuberculin skin test sites was interpreted as T cell infiltration of a delayed type IV hypersensitivity reaction. The RNA-based method was acknowledged to be potentially sensitive to changes in TCR transcripts with T cell activation and differentiation. Both types of skin biopsy reportedly yielded TCR sequences, though far more TCRs came from tuberculin skin test sites.

This clonotype was obtained from an adult in good health. Here the sequenced sample was skin, taken from a tuberculin skin test site.

DNA sequence: TGTGCCAGCAGTTACTCGAGACGGCCCACCTTTCAAGAGACCCAGTACTTC. Protein translation: CASSYSRRPTFQETQYF. The chain employs TRBV6-6 and TRBJ2-5; the D segment cannot be called with confidence. V loses 0 bases of germline sequence and J loses 2 bases, and the interval between the two ends is 16 bases. The CDR3 sequence holds 17 residues, the cysteine and phenylalanine included. Kept here is only the CDR3 DNA, which spans 51 bases and is read in frame from base 1. Taken from the germline V gene (reference sequence), the CDR1 and CDR2 loops are MNHNY and SVGAGI.